The 23 T cell receptor beta chains reported below all come from one sample, sequenced in a study of CD8 T cells in ankylosing spondylitis. TCRdb redid the calling of the 5' RACE reads with MiXCR, one entry per CDR3 protein. Among under 300,000 distinct CDR3 sequences listed, 15% to 20% were seen once. The sample taken for sequencing was blood, either unsorted or a sorted T cell fraction (not recorded which). The receptors derive from a male donor with ankylosing spondylitis or in good health (not recorded which).

This chain connects TRBV29-1 to TRBJ2-5; TRBD1 matches at 8 bases. Germline V CDR1 and CDR2: SQVTM, ANQGSEA. V lost 4 bases, J lost 5 bases, and 12 bases stayed unmatched. The CDR3 totals 15 residues. Here the CDR3 reads CSVVFRGRGRETQYF. Written as DNA, the CDR3 is TGCAGCGTTGTCTTCAGGGGGCGAGGAAGGGAGACCCAGTACTTC. Using reference TRBV29-1 and TRBJ2-5 for the parts outside the CDR3, the full variable domain is SAVISQKPSRDICQRGTSLTIQCQVDSQVTMMFWYRQQPGQSLTLIATANQGSEATYESGFVIDKFPISRPNLTFSTLTVSNMSPEDSSIYLCSVVFRGRGRETQYFGPGTRLLVL.

The chain employs TRBV4-3 and TRBJ1-1; D may be TRBD1 (6 bases). Germline loops: CDR1 LGHNA, CDR2 YSLEER. This CDR3 contains 15 residues. The ends were cut back, 0 bases at V and 10 bases at J, with 18 bases in the middle. The chain's CDR3 is CASSQDLDRLLGAFF. CDR3 DNA sequence: TGCGCCAGCAGCCAAGATCTGGACAGACTCCTAGGAGCTTTCTTT.

This clonotype has a single count. The rearrangement links TRBV7-9 to TRBJ2-1; 7 positions agree with TRBD1. Trimming cost V 2 bases and J 1 base; bases outside gene matches: 8. From germline, CDR1 is SEHNR and CDR2 FQNEAQ (reference sequence). This CDR3 region has 17 residues. CDR3 region: CASSLPASGGSYNEQFF. The DNA of the CDR3 is TGTGCCAGCAGCTTACCCGCATCAGGGGGATCCTACAATGAGCAGTTCTTC.

The chain uses TRBV7-9 and TRBJ2-7; 9 nucleotides agree with TRBD2. The germline gives CDR1 SEHNR, CDR2 FQNEAQ (reference sequence). Trimming removed 1 base from V and 4 bases from J; junction bases left unmatched: 5. CDR3 size: 15 residues. For the CDR3, the DNA is TGTGCCAGCAGCTTAGAGAGCGGGAGGACATACGAGCAGTACTTC. This codes for CASSLESGRTYEQYF.

This clonotype was counted only a few times. The rearrangement links TRBV12-3 or TRBV12-4 to TRBJ2-4; TRBD2 matches at 9 bases. This CDR3 comprises 12 residues. After removal of 1 base from V and 12 bases from J, the junction contained 1 base not matched to a gene. The chain's CDR3 is CASSLVTSGQYF. CDR3 DNA sequence: TGTGCCAGCAGTTTAGTGACTAGCGGTCAGTACTTC.

This chain links TRBV5-6 with TRBJ2-7; 9 nucleotides line up with TRBD2. Germline CDR1 is SGHDT and CDR2 is YYEEEE. The CDR3 consists of 16 residues. The ends lost 4 bases at V and 0 bases at J; junction bases unmatched: 8. In nucleotides, the CDR3 is TGTGCCAGCAGCCTGGCGGGTAGCGGGAGCTCCTACGAGCAGTACTTC. It translates to CASSLAGSGSSYEQYF.

This clonotype was detected a few times. The chain carries TRBV4-2 and TRBJ2-7; D may be TRBD2 (7 bases). The germline CDR1 and CDR2 sequences are LGHNA and YNFKEQ. The CDR3 is 16 amino acids. V was shortened by 1 base and J by 0 bases, with 13 bases between the two germline ends. The CDR3 sequence is CASSQGRGGNSYEQYF. CDR3 in DNA: TGTGCCAGCAGCCAAGGAAGGGGGGGGAACTCCTACGAGCAGTACTTC.

This chain uses TRBV27 with TRBJ2-3; 9 bases are a match to TRBD2. CDR3 length: 18 residues. V lost 5 bases and J lost 2; bases outside the gene matches: 14. Germline V gene data show CDR1 as MNHEY and CDR2 as SMNVEV (reference sequence). The CDR3 loop is CASSPTGVGTSITDTQYF. The DNA of the CDR3 is TGTGCCAGCAGTCCCACGGGGGTTGGGACTAGCATCACAGATACGCAGTATTTT.

The CDR3 here is CASSYTLHSEKGQGSSYEQYF. The DNA for the CDR3 is TGTGCCAGCAGTTACACCTTACACTCTGAGAAAGGACAGGGAAGCTCCTACGAGCAGTACTTC. The V and J genes are TRBV6-2 or TRBV6-3 and TRBJ2-7; 8 bases agree with TRBD1. Germline loops: CDR1 MNHEY, CDR2 SVGEGT. This CDR3 has 21 residues. The junction had 21 bases not matched to a gene; V was cut back by 2 bases and J by 0 bases.

This clonotype was seen at least ten times. The chain couples TRBV9 to TRBJ2-1, with D perhaps TRBD2 (6 bases). V was shortened by 3 bases and J by 9 bases, with 10 bases between the two germline ends. The CDR3 is 12 amino acids. Looked up from germline, CDR1 is SGDLS and CDR2 is YYNGEE. The CDR3 loop is CASSATSREQFF. The CDR3, as DNA: TGTGCCAGCAGCGCGACTAGTCGTGAGCAGTTCTTC.

The chain uses TRBV5-1 and TRBJ2-1; D perhaps matches TRBD2 (5 bases). Trimming cost V 4 bases and J 8 bases, with 13 bases left between them. This CDR3 has 13 residues. Germline CDR1 and CDR2: SGHRS and YFSETQ. CDR3 bases: TGCGCCAGCAGCGAGGTAGCCGGGGATGAGCAGTTCTTC. Translated, it gives CASSEVAGDEQFF.

This sequence joins TRBV5-1 and TRBJ2-1, with 10 nucleotides matching TRBD1. Germline V gene data show CDR1 as SGHRS and CDR2 as YFSETQ. This CDR3 has 12 amino acids. After removal of 0 bases from V and 15 bases from J, the junction contained 3 bases not matched to a gene. CDR3 DNA sequence: TGCGCCAGCAGCTTGGAAGGGACAGGGGTGTTCTTC. This translates into CASSLEGTGVFF. The entire variable domain, with the rest obtained from reference TRBV5-1 and TRBJ2-1, is as follows: KAGVTQTPRYLIKTRGQQVTLSCSPISGHRSVSWYQQTPGQGLQFLFEYFSETQRNKGNFPGRFSGRQFSNSRSEMNVSTLELGDSALYLCASSLEGTGVFFGPGTRLTVL.

The rearrangement joins TRBV15 to TRBJ2-1; 10 bases agree with TRBD2. The ends lost 3 bases at V and 3 bases at J; junction bases unmatched: 2. This CDR3 is built from 15 residues. CDR1 and CDR2 (germline): LNHNV, YYDKDF (reference sequence). The CDR3 nucleotides read TGTGCCACCAGCAGCCTAGCGGGAGTCTACAATGAGCAGTTCTTC. This translates into CATSSLAGVYNEQFF.

J is TRBJ2-3 and V is TRBV6-6; D is unclear. This CDR3 has 13 amino acids. The germline V and J ends were trimmed by 6 bases and 3 bases, with 10 bases remaining between them. Germline V lookup: CDR1 MNHNY, CDR2 SVGAGI (reference sequence). CDR3: CASRRTLTDTQYF. CDR3 sequence (DNA): TGTGCCAGCAGACGAACCCTTACAGATACGCAGTATTTT.

In its sample, this clonotype was seen many times. V usage is TRBV3-1 and J usage is TRBJ2-7; the D is unclear. This CDR3 comprises 13 residues. From germline, CDR1 is LGHDT and CDR2 YNNKEL (reference sequence). With 0 bases removed from V and 0 bases from J, the gap between germline ends came to 3 bases. In DNA, the CDR3 is TGTGCCAGCAGCCAAGAAAACTCCTACGAGCAGTACTTC. Translation: CASSQENSYEQYF.

This clonotype was picked up many times. This sequence joins TRBV29-1 and TRBJ2-3, with TRBD2 as a possible D gene (6 bases). Deletions cut 7 bases from V and 4 bases from J, with 18 bases between. From germline, CDR1 is SQVTM and CDR2 ANQGSEA. CDR3 length: 14 amino acids. The CDR3 reads CSATDGGWSDTQYF. CDR3 in DNA: TGCAGCGCCACCGACGGGGGTTGGTCAGATACGCAGTATTTT.

This clonotype was seen more than once but under ten times. The gene calls are TRBV7-2 and TRBJ2-1; weak D call: TRBD2 (5 bases). This CDR3 has 15 amino acids. V was shortened by 1 base and J by 0 bases, with 7 bases between the two germline ends. CDR1 and CDR2 from the germline V gene are SGHTA and FQGNSA. This CDR3 is CASSLESGSYNEQFF. Written as DNA, the CDR3 is TGTGCCAGCAGCTTAGAAAGCGGCTCCTACAATGAGCAGTTCTTC.

In this sample, this clonotype turned up a few times. J is TRBJ1-2 and V is TRBV7-3, with D tentatively TRBD1 (6 bases). The germline V and J ends were trimmed by 5 bases and 2 bases, with 24 bases remaining between them. The CDR3 consists of 18 residues. CDR1 and CDR2 from the germline V gene are SGHTA and FQGTGA. The CDR3 region is CASSPTGGRGAFNYGYTF. As DNA, the CDR3 is TGTGCCAGCAGCCCCACCGGTGGGCGGGGGGCCTTCAACTATGGCTACACCTTC.

This rearrangement joins TRBV29-1 to TRBJ2-3; D uncertain. Germline CDR1 SQVTM, CDR2 ANQGSEA. This CDR3 comprises 14 residues. Trimming stripped 6 bases from V and 8 bases from J, with 21 bases between. DNA of the CDR3: TGCAGCGTACACCTAGGACGGTCCCCCGGTACGCAGTATTTT. It is translated as CSVHLGRSPGTQYF.

There are a few counts of this clonotype. This chain links TRBV12-3 or TRBV12-4 with TRBJ1-1, with D possibly matching TRBD1 (5 bases). V was pared by 3 bases and J by 6 bases, with 11 bases between. The CDR3 is 13 residues long. CDR3 DNA sequence: TGTGCCAGCAGTTTTCTAGGGGCCCCTGAAGCTTTCTTT. This encodes CASSFLGAPEAFF.

This clonotype was found a few times. J is TRBJ2-1 and V is TRBV6-5; D may correspond to TRBD1 or TRBD2 (5 bases each). Germline V lookup: CDR1 MNHEY, CDR2 SVGAGI. The CDR3 extends over 17 amino acids. Trimming removed 0 bases at V and 6 bases at J, with 18 bases between. Written as DNA, the CDR3 is TGTGCCAGCAGTTACTCGATTTGGGACCGCAGGTCCAATGAGCAGTTCTTC. This translates into CASSYSIWDRRSNEQFF.

On this clonotype: A much larger clone lies a single base off, so this may be a read error. V gene TRBV29-1 combines with J gene TRBJ2-1; 9 nucleotides agree with TRBD1. There are 14 residues in the CDR3. Germline V gene data show CDR1 as SQVTM and CDR2 as ANQGSEA. For the CDR3, the DNA is TGCGGCGTCGCCGGGACAGGGTCTTACAATGAGCAGTTCTTC. The encoded protein is CGVAGTGSYNEQFF.

This clonotype was seen repeatedly, ten times or more. This CDR3 reads CASSPGAQGGRDQETQYF. The CDR3 DNA reads TGCGCCAGCAGCCCCGGAGCACAGGGAGGGAGGGATCAAGAGACCCAGTACTTC. The genes are TRBV4-3 and TRBJ2-5, with D tentatively TRBD2 (7 bases). Between the trimmed V and J ends, which lost 4 bases and 2 bases, there was a span of 23 bases. Germline V gene sequence: CDR1 LGHNA, CDR2 YSLEER. There are 18 residues in the CDR3.